Listed below are T cell receptor beta chains from one sample, sequenced in a study of blood T cell repertoires in COVID-19. Measured with immunoSEQ multiplex PCR; TCRdb has only the in-frame clones, and not every one. The table has 150,000 to 200,000 clones, more than 80% seen once; the top ten hold approximately 2.8%. The sample consisted of peripheral blood. The receptors here all came from a man aged 55 to 69 with acute or convalescent COVID-19. Both conserved end residues are trimmed from each CDR3. The D gene is left open where the match is weak.

CDR3 protein,V gene,J gene,D gene
ASSQGSLRTGGAF,TRBV4-3,TRBJ1-1,NA
ASSSRSSGADTQY,TRBV27,TRBJ2-3,TRBD2
ASRGDRTYEQY,TRBV2,TRBJ2-7,TRBD1
ATRAGTSGGNVEQF,TRBV24-1,TRBJ2-1,TRBD2
ASSPSRQGYEQY,TRBV18,TRBJ2-7,TRBD1
SASNRDRMNTEAF,TRBV20-1,TRBJ1-1,NA
ASSYSQASGNTIY,TRBV6-5,TRBJ1-3,NA
ASSDEGGATSKLF,TRBV2,TRBJ1-4,NA
ASSQNLQENYGYT,TRBV4-1,TRBJ1-2,NA
ASSLVFGIDSPLH,TRBV7-2,TRBJ1-6,NA
ASSLVGDRAYNEQF,TRBV7-6,TRBJ2-1,TRBD1
ASSRRGLESEAF,TRBV4-2,TRBJ1-1,NA
ASSLGLAGNEQF,TRBV7-9,TRBJ2-1,TRBD2
ASGLGGDGYT,TRBV12-5,TRBJ1-2,NA